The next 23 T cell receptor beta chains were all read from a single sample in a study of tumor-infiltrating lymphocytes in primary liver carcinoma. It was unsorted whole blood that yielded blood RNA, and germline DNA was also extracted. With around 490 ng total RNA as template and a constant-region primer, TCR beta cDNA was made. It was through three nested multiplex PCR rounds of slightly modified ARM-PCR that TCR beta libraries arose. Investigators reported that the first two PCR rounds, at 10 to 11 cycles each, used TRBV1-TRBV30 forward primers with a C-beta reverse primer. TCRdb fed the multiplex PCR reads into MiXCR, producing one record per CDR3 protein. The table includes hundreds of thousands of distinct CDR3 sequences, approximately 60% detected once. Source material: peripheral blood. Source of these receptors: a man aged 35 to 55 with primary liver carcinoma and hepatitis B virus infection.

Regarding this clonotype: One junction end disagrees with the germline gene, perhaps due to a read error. The CDR3 bases are TGTGCCAGCAGGCAGCGTTACGAGGGGGAGCCGTACTTC. Residues: CASRQRYEGEPYF. V usage is TRBV4-2 and J usage is TRBJ2-7; tentatively, D is TRBD1 (6 bases). Germline values: CDR1 LGHNA, CDR2 YNFKEQ. This CDR3 is 13 amino acids long.

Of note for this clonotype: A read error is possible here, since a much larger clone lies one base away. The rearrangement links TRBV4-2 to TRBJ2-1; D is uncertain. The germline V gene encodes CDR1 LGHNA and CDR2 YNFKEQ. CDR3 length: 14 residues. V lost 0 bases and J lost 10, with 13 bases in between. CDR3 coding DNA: TGTGCCAGCAGCCAAGATATGGCCACCAGCGAGCAGTTCTTC. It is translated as CASSQDMATSEQFF.

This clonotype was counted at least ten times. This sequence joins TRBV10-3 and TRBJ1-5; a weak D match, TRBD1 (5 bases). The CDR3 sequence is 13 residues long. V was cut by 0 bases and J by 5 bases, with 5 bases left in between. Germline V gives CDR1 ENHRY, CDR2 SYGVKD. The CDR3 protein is CAISESGDQPQHF. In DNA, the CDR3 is TGTGCCATCAGTGAGTCGGGGGATCAGCCCCAGCATTTT.

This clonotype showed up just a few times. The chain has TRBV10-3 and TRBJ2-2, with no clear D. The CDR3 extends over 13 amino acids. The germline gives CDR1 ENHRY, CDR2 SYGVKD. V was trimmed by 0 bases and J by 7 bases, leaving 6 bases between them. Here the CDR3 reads CAISESDGGELFF. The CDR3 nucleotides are TGTGCCATCAGTGAGTCGGATGGCGGGGAGCTGTTTTTT.

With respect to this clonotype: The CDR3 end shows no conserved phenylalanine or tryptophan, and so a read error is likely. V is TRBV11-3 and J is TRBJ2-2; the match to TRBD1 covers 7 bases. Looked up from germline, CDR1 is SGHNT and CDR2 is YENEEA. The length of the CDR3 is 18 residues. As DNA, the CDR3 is TGTGCCAGCAACTTAAGTCTTTCTCTGGCAGGGGGCACCGGGGAGCTGTTTCTT. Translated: CASNLSLSLAGGTGELFL.

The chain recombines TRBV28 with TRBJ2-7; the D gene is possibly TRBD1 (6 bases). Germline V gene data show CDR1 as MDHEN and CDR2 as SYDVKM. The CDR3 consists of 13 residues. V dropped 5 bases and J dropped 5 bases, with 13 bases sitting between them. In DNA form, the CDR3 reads TGTGCCAGCAGTCCCCCAGGGGTCCACGAGCAGTACTTC. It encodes CASSPPGVHEQYF.

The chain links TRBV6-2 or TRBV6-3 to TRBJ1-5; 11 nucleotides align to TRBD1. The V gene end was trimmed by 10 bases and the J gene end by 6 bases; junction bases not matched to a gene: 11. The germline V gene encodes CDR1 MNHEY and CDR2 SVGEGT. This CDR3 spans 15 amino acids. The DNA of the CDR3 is TGTGCCAACACTTCCGGACAGGGGGCGGGTCAGCCCCAGCATTTT. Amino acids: CANTSGQGAGQPQHF.

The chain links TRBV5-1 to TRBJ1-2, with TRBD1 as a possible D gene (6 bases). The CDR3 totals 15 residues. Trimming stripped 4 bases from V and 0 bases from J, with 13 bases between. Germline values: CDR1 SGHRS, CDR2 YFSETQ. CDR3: CASSRGQTTNYGYTF. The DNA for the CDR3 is TGCGCCAGCAGCCGCGGACAGACAACTAACTATGGCTACACCTTC.

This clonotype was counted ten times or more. The CDR3 is CASSAAGKTYEQYF. In nucleotides, the CDR3 is TGTGCCAGCAGTGCAGCGGGCAAAACCTACGAGCAGTACTTC. The rearrangement uses TRBV6-1 and TRBJ2-7; D is possibly TRBD2 (6 bases). Germline V gene lookup returns CDR1 MNHNS and CDR2 SASEGT. The length of the CDR3 is 14 residues. With 4 bases removed from V and 2 bases from J, the gap between germline ends came to 12 bases.

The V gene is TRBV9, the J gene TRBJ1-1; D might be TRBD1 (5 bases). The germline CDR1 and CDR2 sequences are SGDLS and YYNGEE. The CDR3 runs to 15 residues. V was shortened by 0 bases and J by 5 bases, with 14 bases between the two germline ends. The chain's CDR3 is CASSVGWDSETEAFF. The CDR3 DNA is TGTGCCAGCAGCGTAGGGTGGGACTCCGAAACTGAAGCTTTCTTT.

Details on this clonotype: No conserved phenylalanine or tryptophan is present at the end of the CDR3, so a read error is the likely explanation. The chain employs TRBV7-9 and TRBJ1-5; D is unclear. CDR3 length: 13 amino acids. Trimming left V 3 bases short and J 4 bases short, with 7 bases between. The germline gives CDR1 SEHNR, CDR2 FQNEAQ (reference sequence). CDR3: CASSLTVNQPQHY. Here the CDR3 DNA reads TGTGCCAGCAGCTTGACCGTTAATCAGCCCCAGCATTAT.

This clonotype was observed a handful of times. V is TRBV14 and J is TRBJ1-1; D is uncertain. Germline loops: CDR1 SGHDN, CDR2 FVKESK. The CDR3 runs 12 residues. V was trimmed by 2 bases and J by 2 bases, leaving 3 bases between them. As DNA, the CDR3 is TGTGCCAGCAGCCAATTAAACACTGAAGCTTTCTTT. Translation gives CASSQLNTEAFF.

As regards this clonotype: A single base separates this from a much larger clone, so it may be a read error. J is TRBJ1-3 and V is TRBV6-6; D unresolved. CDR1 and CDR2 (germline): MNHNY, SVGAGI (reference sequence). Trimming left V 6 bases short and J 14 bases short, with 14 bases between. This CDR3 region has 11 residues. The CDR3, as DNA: TGTGCCAGCAGCTCCGGGTGGGCCGTATATTTT. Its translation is CASSSGWAVYF.

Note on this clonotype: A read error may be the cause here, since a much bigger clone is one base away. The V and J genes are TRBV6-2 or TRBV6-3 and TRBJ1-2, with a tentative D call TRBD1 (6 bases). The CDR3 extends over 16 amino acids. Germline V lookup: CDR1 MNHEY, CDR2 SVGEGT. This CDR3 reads CASRGSEQGVNNGYTF. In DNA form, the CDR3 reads TGTGCCAGCAGGGGAAGTGAACAGGGCGTTAACAATGGCTACACCTTC.

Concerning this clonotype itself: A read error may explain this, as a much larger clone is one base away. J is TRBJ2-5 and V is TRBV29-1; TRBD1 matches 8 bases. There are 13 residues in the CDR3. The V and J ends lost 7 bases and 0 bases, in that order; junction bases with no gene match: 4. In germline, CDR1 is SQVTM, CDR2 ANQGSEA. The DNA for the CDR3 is TGCAGCGCCCGACAGGGGAACCAAGAGACCCAGTACTTC. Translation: CSARQGNQETQYF.

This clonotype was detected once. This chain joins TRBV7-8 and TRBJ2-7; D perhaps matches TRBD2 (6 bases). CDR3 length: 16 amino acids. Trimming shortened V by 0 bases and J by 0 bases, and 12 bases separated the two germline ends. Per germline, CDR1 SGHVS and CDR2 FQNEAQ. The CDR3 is CASSLARVGGSYEQYF. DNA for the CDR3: TGTGCCAGCAGCTTAGCCAGGGTGGGAGGCTCCTACGAGCAGTACTTC.

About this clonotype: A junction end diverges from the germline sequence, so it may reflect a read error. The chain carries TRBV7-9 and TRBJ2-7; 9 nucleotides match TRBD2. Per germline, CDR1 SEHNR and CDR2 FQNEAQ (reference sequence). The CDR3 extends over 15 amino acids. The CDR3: CASSLAGQHTYEQYF. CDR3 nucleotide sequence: TGTGCCAGCAGCCTAGCGGGACAGCACACCTACGAGCAGTACTTC. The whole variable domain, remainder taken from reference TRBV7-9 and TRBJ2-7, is DTGVSQNPRHKITKRGQNVTFRCDPISEHNRLYWYRQTLGQGPEFLTYFQNEAQLEKSRLLSDRFSAERPKGSFSTLEIQRTEQGDSAMYLCASSLAGQHTYEQYFGPGTRLTVT.

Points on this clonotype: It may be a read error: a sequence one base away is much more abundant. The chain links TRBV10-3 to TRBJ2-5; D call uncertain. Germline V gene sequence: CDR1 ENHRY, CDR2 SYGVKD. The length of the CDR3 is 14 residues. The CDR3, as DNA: TGTGCCATCTGTGATTTAGGTGGGAAAGAGACCCAGTACTTC. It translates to CAICDLGGKETQYF.

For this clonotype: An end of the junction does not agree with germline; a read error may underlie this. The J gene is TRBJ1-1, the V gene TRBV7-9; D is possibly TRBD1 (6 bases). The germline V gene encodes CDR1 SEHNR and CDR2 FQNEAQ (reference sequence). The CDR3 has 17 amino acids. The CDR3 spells CASNLGQRRFLNTEAFF. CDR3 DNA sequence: TGTGCCAGCAACTTAGGACAGAGACGATTCTTGAACACTGAAGCTTTCTTT.

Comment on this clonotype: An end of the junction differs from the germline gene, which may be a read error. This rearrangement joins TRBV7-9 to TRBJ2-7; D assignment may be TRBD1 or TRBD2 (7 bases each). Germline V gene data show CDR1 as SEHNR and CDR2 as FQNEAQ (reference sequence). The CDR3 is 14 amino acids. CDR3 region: CAGSRGGRIYEQYF. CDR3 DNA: TGTGCCGGCAGCAGGGGGGGAAGAATCTACGAGCAGTACTTC.

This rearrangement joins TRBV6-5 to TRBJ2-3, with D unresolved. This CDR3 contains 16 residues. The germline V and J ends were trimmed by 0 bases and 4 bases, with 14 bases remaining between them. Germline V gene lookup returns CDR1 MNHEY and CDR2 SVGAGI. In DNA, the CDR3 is TGTGCCAGCAGTTACTCGTGGACCACGTCCGCAGATACGCAGTATTTT. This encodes CASSYSWTTSADTQYF.

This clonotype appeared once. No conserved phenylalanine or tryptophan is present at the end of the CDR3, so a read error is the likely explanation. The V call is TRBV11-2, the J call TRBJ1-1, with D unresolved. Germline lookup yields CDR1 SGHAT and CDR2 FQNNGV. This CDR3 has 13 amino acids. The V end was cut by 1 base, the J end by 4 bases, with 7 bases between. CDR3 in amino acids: CASSLVLVTEAFI. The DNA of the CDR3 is TGTGCCAGCAGCTTAGTTCTTGTCACTGAAGCTTTCATT.

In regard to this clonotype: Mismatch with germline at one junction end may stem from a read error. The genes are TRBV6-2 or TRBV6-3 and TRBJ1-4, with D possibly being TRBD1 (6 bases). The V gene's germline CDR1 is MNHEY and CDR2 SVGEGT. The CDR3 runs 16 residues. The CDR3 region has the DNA TGTGCCAGCAGTCCCGGGACACGCGCCGGTAATGAAAAACTGATTTTT. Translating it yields CASSPGTRAGNEKLIF.